This entry lists 17 T cell receptor beta chains sequenced from one sample in a study of T-cell memory formation after mild COVID-19. TCRdb processed the 5' RACE reads anew with MiXCR; each CDR3 protein has one entry. The repertoire holds fewer than 95,000 distinct CDR3 sequences, about 15% seen once, with under 45% in the top ten. Sequenced input: PBMCs or a T cell subset sorted from them (not recorded which). Every receptor here comes from a man aged 18 to 29 who had mild COVID-19 (a few samples of this study predate the infection). Cell type and time point are not known.

This clonotype appeared a few times. This CDR3 is CASRDGDSNQPQHF. The CDR3 DNA reads as TGCGCCAGCAGGGACGGAGATAGCAATCAGCCCCAGCATTTT. V gene TRBV5-1 combines with J gene TRBJ1-5; D is uncertain. This CDR3 spans 14 amino acids. Germline V gene lookup returns CDR1 SGHRS and CDR2 YFSETQ. Trimming pared 5 bases from V and 0 bases from J, leaving 9 bases between.

This chain connects TRBV4-2 to TRBJ2-5; D ambiguous. The CDR3 runs to 14 residues. V was trimmed by 1 base and J by 5 bases, leaving 11 bases between them. The germline V gene has CDR1 LGHNA and CDR2 YNFKEQ. The CDR3 sequence is CASSQGSRSETQYF. CDR3 nucleotide sequence: TGTGCCAGCAGCCAAGGGTCCAGAAGTGAGACCCAGTACTTC.

For this clonotype: Relative to the germline gene, one junction end is altered; a read error may explain this. This sequence joins TRBV6-2 or TRBV6-3 and TRBJ1-4, with D possibly TRBD1 on 5 matching bases. Germline-derived CDR1 and CDR2 are MNHEY and SVGEGT. The CDR3 extends over 14 amino acids. The CDR3 DNA reads as TGTGCCAGCAGCCCGACTTTTGAGACCGGGTCTAAGGGGTTT. This gives the protein CASSPTFETGSKGF.

The chain recombines TRBV20-1 with TRBJ2-7; D unclear. The CDR3 length is 14 residues. CDR1 and CDR2 from the germline V gene are DFQATT and SNEGSKA (reference sequence). The germline V and J ends were trimmed by 1 base and 3 bases, with 13 bases remaining between them. Here the CDR3 reads CSARVSRKGYEQYF. The DNA of the CDR3 is TGCAGTGCTAGAGTCTCTAGGAAAGGCTACGAGCAGTACTTC.

The gene calls are TRBV3-1 and TRBJ2-3, with 11 bases lining up with TRBD2. The CDR3 sequence is 17 residues long. The trim removed 0 bases at V and 6 bases at J, leaving 8 bases unmatched. CDR1 and CDR2 (germline): LGHDT, YNNKEL (reference sequence). The CDR3 DNA follows: TGTGCCAGCAGCCAAGAAGTACTAGCGGGGGCTCTGGATACGCAGTATTTT. It codes for CASSQEVLAGALDTQYF.

The sample holds a few counts of this clonotype. V and J are TRBV6-5 and TRBJ1-1; the D is unclear. Germline CDR1 and CDR2: MNHEY and SVGAGI. The CDR3 has 12 residues. V lost 2 bases to trimming and J lost 8 bases, with 9 bases between them. The CDR3 protein is CASSYVAGEAFF. For the CDR3, the DNA is TGTGCCAGCAGTTACGTGGCAGGAGAAGCTTTCTTT.

V gene TRBV12-3 or TRBV12-4 combines with J gene TRBJ1-5, with D possibly matching TRBD1 (5 bases). V was pared by 6 bases and J by 6 bases, with 15 bases between. The CDR3 length is 14 residues. The CDR3 reads CASREGGGPQPQHF. The CDR3 nucleotides read TGTGCCAGCAGGGAAGGTGGGGGTCCTCAGCCCCAGCATTTT.

The chain combines TRBV12-3 or TRBV12-4 with TRBJ2-5; no definite D call. V gave up 8 bases and J gave up 5 bases, with 9 bases separating them. The CDR3 loop spans 11 amino acids. This CDR3 is CASAYSETQYF. The CDR3 DNA reads as TGTGCCAGCGCCTATTCGGAGACCCAGTACTTC.

The rearrangement uses TRBV30 and TRBJ2-2; D is perhaps TRBD2 (5 bases). The CDR3 has 14 residues. Germline V gene data show CDR1 as GTSNPN and CDR2 as SVGIG (reference sequence). Deletions cut 0 bases from V and 4 bases from J, with 9 bases between. DNA of the CDR3: TGTGCCTGGAGTGTTACTAGTGCCACCGGGGAGCTGTTTTTT. As protein: CAWSVTSATGELFF. Combining the CDR3 with reference TRBV30 and TRBJ2-2 gives the whole variable domain SQTIHQWPATLVQPVGSPLSLECTVEGTSNPNLYWYRQAAGRGLQLLFYSVGIGQISSEVPQNLSASRPQDRQFILSSKKLLLSDSGFYLCAWSVTSATGELFFGEGSRLTVL.

J is TRBJ2-3 and V is TRBV24-1; D is uncertain. CDR1 is KGHDR, CDR2 SFDVKD, per germline. The CDR3 totals 14 residues. V was cut by 4 bases and J by 5 bases, with 12 bases left in between. The CDR3 DNA is TGTGCCACCAGTGAGGCAGGCGAACGAGATACGCAGTATTTT. Protein: CATSEAGERDTQYF.

This chain links TRBV6-2 or TRBV6-3 with TRBJ1-6, with D unresolved. Trimming cost V 6 bases and J 0 bases, with 15 bases left between them. Germline CDR1 MNHEY, CDR2 SVGEGT. The CDR3 runs to 17 residues. The CDR3 DNA follows: TGTGCCAGCAGCCCACGGACCGTTAGCTCCTATAATTCACCCCTCCACTTT. Amino acid sequence: CASSPRTVSSYNSPLHF.

The chain carries TRBV18 and TRBJ2-1, with TRBD1 matching over 8 bases. Germline CDR1 and CDR2: KGHSH and LQKENI. The CDR3 contains 14 residues. After removal of 3 bases from V and 6 bases from J, the junction contained 4 bases not matched to a gene. The CDR3 spells CASSPTGGSNEQFF. CDR3 DNA sequence: TGTGCCAGCTCACCCACAGGGGGGAGCAATGAGCAGTTCTTC.

The table lists this clonotype with a few counts. J is TRBJ2-3 and V is TRBV27; a possible D gene is TRBD1 (6 bases). The V gene's germline CDR1 is MNHEY and CDR2 SMNVEV (reference sequence). The germline V and J ends were trimmed by 8 bases and 1 base, with 19 bases remaining between them. This CDR3 comprises 16 residues. The CDR3 DNA sequence: TGTGCCAGCTACAAAACAGGGCCCTTCGGCACAGATACGCAGTATTTT. Translated: CASYKTGPFGTDTQYF.

This clonotype occurred a few times. The CDR3 DNA reads as TGTGCCAGCAGCTTAGTAGAGGGAAACAGGGATCAGCCCCAGCATTTT. It codes for CASSLVEGNRDQPQHF. The J gene is TRBJ1-5, the V gene TRBV7-4; D perhaps matches TRBD1 (6 bases). The CDR3 spans 16 residues. V lost 1 base, J lost 5 bases, and 15 bases lay in between. Germline CDR1 SGHVT, CDR2 SQSDAQ.

In this sample, this clonotype turned up a few times. V gene TRBV7-3 combines with J gene TRBJ2-5; weak D call: TRBD1 (7 bases). The CDR3 contains 15 residues. V was cut by 4 bases and J by 4 bases, with 16 bases left in between. Germline V gene lookup returns CDR1 SGHTA and CDR2 FQGTGA. The CDR3 nucleotides read TGTGCCAGCAGCTCCAGCGGAGGGGGCCGAGAGACCCAGTACTTC. This encodes CASSSSGGGRETQYF.

This clonotype appeared a single time. The chain has TRBV21-1 and TRBJ2-7; the DNA was not used to check the table's D call, TRBD1. TRBV21-1 is classified as a pseudogene. CDR3 length: 16 amino acids. CDR3 residues: CASSKTGTVSSYEQYV. The CDR3 nucleotides read TGTGCCAGCAGCAAGACCGGGACAGTGAGCTCCTACGAGCAGTACGTC.

This clonotype was seen only a few times. This chain links TRBV15 with TRBJ1-5, with D hard to call. The V end lost 3 bases, the J end lost 6 bases, and 6 bases lay between the germline ends. The CDR3 consists of 12 residues. CDR1 is LNHNV, CDR2 YYDKDF, per germline (reference sequence). The CDR3 DNA sequence: TGTGCCACCAGCAGCGTTCGTCAGCCCCAGCATTTT. Its protein is CATSSVRQPQHF. The variable domain in full, with the rest retrieved from reference TRBV15 and TRBJ1-5, is DAMVIQNPRYQVTQFGKPVTLSCSQTLNHNVMYWYQQKSSQAPKLLFHYYDKDFNNEADTPDNFQSRRPNTSFCFLDIRSPGLGDTAMYLCATSSVRQPQHFGDGTRLSIL.